The subject of this entry is one T cell receptor beta chain. Its antigen is undetermined. This specimen belongs to a study of cytomegalovirus exposure and HLA in healthy donors. Looking at the study overall: HLA-typed donors were the source of approximately 85 million unique TCRs held in an early data release.

Study-wide results and caveats: A later analysis found that most CMV-associated TCR beta chains appeared HLA-restricted.

Primers for the PCR totalled 60 Vbeta and 13 Jbeta. Sequencing used immunoSEQ multiplex PCR; TCRdb keeps in-frame clones, though not all of them. The sample records about 190,000 clones, about three quarters being singletons. The CDR3 length is 14 residues. Looked up from germline, CDR1 is LNHDA and CDR2 is SQIVND (reference sequence). The sequencing sample was made of PBMCs. The sequence was collected from a woman aged 30 to 39 in good health and CMV-seropositive. The chain joins TRBV19 to TRBJ2-5; no definite D call. The end of the DNA is better explained by TRBJ2-7, so the J call may be wrong. The CDR3 sequence: CASSEQISSYEQYF. The CDR3 region has the DNA TGTGCCAGTAGCGAACAAATTAGCTCCTACGAGCAGTACTTC.